The T cell receptor (beta chain) described here comes from a study of T cells in localized non-small cell lung cancer. As regards this clone: Its antigen is not known.

The study, taken as a whole, reports: In the blood, greater T cell density corresponded to longer overall survival. Only one tumor region was sequenced, so heterogeneity remains possible. Median around 60 top-100 tumor clones were shared with paired adjacent lung. In uninvolved adjacent lung, T cell clonality reached its highest value, exceeding tumor.

Clones were read by immunoSEQ multiplex PCR, and TCRdb kept only the in-frame ones, dropping some. This sample has 40,000 to 55,000 clones, with 80% found just once. Germline loops: CDR1 MNHNS, CDR2 SASEGT. This CDR3 region has 15 residues. Trimming removed 0 bases at V and 0 bases at J, with 6 bases between. This TCR came from a woman aged 35-75 years with stage II lung adenocarcinoma. Sequenced here: PBMCs, sampled before any cancer treatment. This chain links TRBV6-1 with TRBJ1-3; D not certain. The CDR3 region is CASSEAARSGNTIYF. In DNA form, the CDR3 reads TGTGCCAGCAGTGAAGCGGCCCGCTCTGGAAACACCATATATTTT.